Below are 25 T cell receptor beta chains sequenced from a single sample in a study of T cell changes during pregnancy in multiple sclerosis (dated by TCRdb to about 2019). Libraries were made using the immunoSEQ multiplex PCR assay. This immuneACCESS table, as held by TCRdb, lists in-frame sequences with V and J called but not all clones. Of the missing ones, under half trace to an unresolved V gene in checked studies; the others have no known cause. This sample is represented by around 83,000 clones; just over 90% of them were singletons. The ten most abundant clones make up under 0.6% of the sample. The sequencing used CD4+ T cells from peripheral blood mononuclear cells, collected in the second trimester of pregnancy. Source of these receptors: a female donor with multiple sclerosis, enrolled in a pregnancy study.

The genes are TRBV5-4 and TRBJ2-5; D gene ambiguous. The CDR3 length is 13 residues. Deletions cut 0 bases from V and 2 bases from J, with 5 bases between. Germline CDR1 is SGHNT and CDR2 is YYREEE (reference sequence). The DNA for the CDR3 is TGTGCCAGCAGCTTGGTGAGGCAAGAGACCCAGTACTTC. It codes for CASSLVRQETQYF.

This chain links TRBV6-1 with TRBJ2-1, with 9 bases fitting TRBD2. The CDR3 totals 13 residues. Germline CDR1 MNHNS, CDR2 SASEGT. The V segment lost 6 bases and the J segment 10 bases; nucleotides outside the gene matches: 7. The CDR3 protein is CASRLSGSHEQFF. DNA of the CDR3: TGTGCCAGCAGGCTTAGCGGGAGTCACGAGCAGTTCTTC.

This chain connects TRBV5-1 to TRBJ2-7; 11 bases map to TRBD1. After removal of 5 bases from V and 0 bases from J, the junction contained 4 bases not matched to a gene. CDR1 is SGHRS and CDR2 is YFSETQ in the germline V gene. This CDR3 is 15 amino acids long. Written as DNA, the CDR3 is TGCGCCAGCAGTCATGGACAGGGGGCCTCCTACGAGCAGTACTTC. Translation gives CASSHGQGASYEQYF.

This clone was picked up many times. CDR3 DNA: TGCAGCGTCGCCGGACAGGGGGATAGCAATCAGCCCCAGCATTTT. Translating gives CSVAGQGDSNQPQHF. The rearrangement links TRBV29-1 to TRBJ1-5, with 10 nucleotides matching TRBD1. Germline assignment: CDR1 SQVTM and CDR2 ANQGSEA. This CDR3 has 15 amino acids. The J segment lost 0 bases and the V segment lost 6 bases, leaving 5 bases of the junction unmatched. Full variable domain (outside the CDR3, taken from reference TRBV29-1 and TRBJ1-5): SAVISQKPSRDICQRGTSLTIQCQVDSQVTMMFWYRQQPGQSLTLIATANQGSEATYESGFVIDKFPISRPNLTFSTLTVSNMSPEDSSIYLCSVAGQGDSNQPQHFGDGTRLSIL.

The V call is TRBV2, the J call TRBJ2-1; D remains ambiguous. The CDR3 is made up of 13 amino acids. CDR1 is SNHLY, CDR2 FYNNEI, per germline. The germline V and J ends were trimmed by 5 bases and 9 bases, with 14 bases remaining between them. CDR3 sequence (DNA): TGTGCCAGCAGTATAATCGCCCACGGTGAGCAGTTCTTC. Translation: CASSIIAHGEQFF. Full variable domain (missing parts from reference TRBV2 and TRBJ2-1): EPEVTQTPSHQVTQMGQEVILRCVPISNHLYFYWYRQILGQKVEFLVSFYNNEISEKSEIFDDQFSVERPDGSNFTLKIRSTKLEDSAMYFCASSIIAHGEQFFGPGTRLTVL.

The CDR3 DNA reads TGTGCCAGCAGATATCTTACAGGGTTAACAAACACTGAAGCTTTCTTT. It specifies CASRYLTGLTNTEAFF. The V gene is TRBV28, the J gene TRBJ1-1, with D perhaps matching TRBD1 (6 bases). The CDR3 spans 16 residues. Germline CDR1 reads MDHEN; CDR2 reads SYDVKM. Trimming took 6 bases from V and 2 from J, leaving 19 bases between them.

This chain joins TRBV28 and TRBJ1-5; 8 bases fit TRBD1. CDR3 length: 15 residues. The J segment lost 1 base and the V segment lost 7 bases, leaving 6 bases of the junction unmatched. Germline V CDR1 and CDR2: MDHEN, SYDVKM. The chain's CDR3 is CASTLTGVSNQPQHF. CDR3 coding DNA: TGTGCCAGCACCCTGACAGGGGTCAGCAATCAGCCCCAGCATTTT.

This chain uses TRBV5-4 with TRBJ2-7; 10 nucleotides agree with TRBD2. This CDR3 comprises 17 residues. Per germline, CDR1 SGHNT and CDR2 YYREEE (reference sequence). Unmatched junction bases numbered 9, after V lost 3 bases and J lost 0 bases. CDR3 nucleotides: TGTGCCAGCAGCTCTCTCGAGGCTAGCGGGAGCTCCTACGAGCAGTACTTC. Encoded protein: CASSSLEASGSSYEQYF.

This clone has just one count. The V gene is TRBV19, the J gene TRBJ1-5, with a possible D match to TRBD1 (5 bases). In germline, CDR1 is LNHDA, CDR2 SQIVND (reference sequence). V dropped 11 bases and J dropped 6 bases, with 17 bases sitting between them. This CDR3 has 13 amino acids. The CDR3 nucleotides are TGTGCCTGCAGGGTCGAGGTCGGTCAGCCCCAGCATTTT. Its protein is CACRVEVGQPQHF.

J is TRBJ2-4 and V is TRBV19; TRBD1 agrees at 8 bases. The CDR3 covers 18 residues. CDR1 and CDR2 from the germline V gene are LNHDA and SQIVND (reference sequence). Losses at the gene ends were 5 bases for V and 1 base for J; bases not matched to a gene: 13. The CDR3 coding sequence is TGTGCCAGTAGTCCGGGGACAGGTTGGCATTGGGCCAAAAACATTCAGTACTTC. This encodes CASSPGTGWHWAKNIQYF.

This clone was detected only once. This chain links TRBV4-2 with TRBJ2-5; 9 bases agree with TRBD2. CDR3 length: 15 amino acids. V lost 4 bases and J lost 2; bases outside the gene matches: 5. Germline-derived CDR1 and CDR2 are LGHNA and YNFKEQ. The CDR3 DNA follows: TGTGCCAGCAGCCCCCAGCGGGGGGTACAAGAGACCCAGTACTTC. Its protein is CASSPQRGVQETQYF.

This clone was observed a few times. The chain links TRBV7-9 to TRBJ1-2; D is possibly TRBD1 (5 bases). The germline V gene has CDR1 SEHNR and CDR2 FQNEAQ (reference sequence). This CDR3 has 13 residues. V lost 3 bases and J lost 6, with 11 bases in between. CDR3 in amino acids: CASSLGGKDGYTF. The CDR3 DNA is TGTGCCAGCAGCTTGGGGGGGAAGGATGGCTACACCTTC.

The chain combines TRBV10-3 with TRBJ2-5; 8 bases align to TRBD2. The CDR3 has 15 residues. Looked up from germline, CDR1 is ENHRY and CDR2 is SYGVKD. Germline trimming cut 0 bases from V and 6 bases from J; bases unmatched to any gene: 6. Here the CDR3 reads CAISESGGGQQTQYF. Written as DNA, the CDR3 is TGTGCCATCAGTGAGTCCGGCGGGGGGCAACAGACCCAGTACTTC.

The chain employs TRBV2 and TRBJ2-3, with D possibly matching TRBD2 (7 bases). Trimming stripped 3 bases from V and 9 bases from J, with 10 bases between. The CDR3 is made up of 12 amino acids. The germline CDR1 and CDR2 sequences are SNHLY and FYNNEI. CDR3 nucleotide sequence: TGTGCCAGCAGTGATAGGGGGGGGACGCAGTATTTT. Translation: CASSDRGGTQYF.

The count of this clone is one. The chain carries TRBV18 and TRBJ2-7, with TRBD2 identical over 13 bases. CDR1 and CDR2 from the germline V gene are KGHSH and LQKENI. CDR3 length: 15 amino acids. With V trimmed by 6 bases and J by 4 bases, 6 bases remained unmatched. CDR3: CASSELAGGPYEQYF. The CDR3 DNA reads TGTGCCAGCTCTGAACTAGCGGGAGGGCCATACGAGCAGTACTTC.

CDR3 region: CASSGWGPDRVGTGELFF. The CDR3 nucleotides are TGTGCCAGTTCGGGCTGGGGCCCGGACAGGGTCGGCACCGGGGAGCTGTTTTTT. The J gene is TRBJ2-2, the V gene TRBV19; 8 nucleotides match TRBD1. Germline V lookup: CDR1 LNHDA, CDR2 SQIVND (reference sequence). The CDR3 loop spans 18 amino acids. The junction had 18 bases not matched to a gene; V was cut back by 8 bases and J by 4 bases.

This sequence joins TRBV5-1 and TRBJ1-1; 9 bases map to TRBD1. Germline V CDR1 and CDR2: SGHRS, YFSETQ. The CDR3 consists of 19 residues. J gave up 4 bases and V 0 bases, and 16 bases lay outside the gene matches. The CDR3 nucleotides read TGCGCCAGCAGCTTGGCCCTACTAGGAGCCGGGACAGGGAGCACTGAAGCTTTCTTT. Amino acid sequence: CASSLALLGAGTGSTEAFF.

This chain joins TRBV28 and TRBJ1-6, with unresolved D. This CDR3 has 12 residues. V was trimmed by 5 bases and J by 7 bases, leaving 6 bases between them. Germline-derived CDR1 and CDR2 are MDHEN and SYDVKM. The CDR3 nucleotides read TGTGCCAGCAGTATTATAAATTCACCCCTCCACTTT. Protein: CASSIINSPLHF. The full variable domain, its missing parts supplied by reference TRBV28 and TRBJ1-6, is DVKVTQSSRYLVKRTGEKVFLECVQDMDHENMFWYRQDPGLGLRLIYFSYDVKMKEKGDIPEGYSVSREKKERFSLILESASTNQTSMYLCASSIINSPLHFGNGTRLTVT.

The rearrangement links TRBV4-1 to TRBJ2-2, with 7 positions matching TRBD2. V gave up 6 bases and J gave up 6 bases; unmatched junction bases: 13. The CDR3 has 16 amino acids. Germline lookup yields CDR1 MGHRA and CDR2 YSYEKL. The CDR3 reads CASRSPGKRDAGELFF. CDR3 coding DNA: TGCGCCAGCAGGAGCCCGGGAAAGCGGGATGCCGGGGAGCTGTTTTTT.

V and J are TRBV29-1 and TRBJ2-2; 9 bases line up with TRBD2. This CDR3 comprises 19 residues. Germline CDR1 reads SQVTM; CDR2 reads ANQGSEA. V lost 5 bases, J lost 4 bases, and 20 bases stayed unmatched. The CDR3 bases are TGCAGCGTTTTAACGCCTAGGCTAGCGGGATCATTGAGCACCGGGGAGCTGTTTTTT. It translates to CSVLTPRLAGSLSTGELFF.

The V and J genes are TRBV25-1 and TRBJ2-2; D is ambiguous. CDR3 length: 17 amino acids. Between the trimmed V and J ends, which lost 0 bases and 6 bases, there was a span of 17 bases. The germline gives CDR1 MGHDK, CDR2 SYGVNS. The CDR3 loop is CASSEYRGPNGAGELFF. The DNA of the CDR3 is TGTGCCAGCAGTGAATATAGAGGTCCCAATGGCGCCGGGGAGCTGTTTTTT.

The rearrangement joins TRBV7-9 to TRBJ2-7, with a weak D call TRBD2 (5 bases). The length of the CDR3 is 15 residues. V gave up 1 base and J gave up 1 base, with 11 bases separating them. Germline values: CDR1 SEHNR, CDR2 FQNEAQ (reference sequence). The CDR3 here is CASSLDRTGSYEQYF. Written as DNA, the CDR3 is TGTGCCAGCAGCTTAGACCGGACGGGATCCTACGAGCAGTACTTC.

The V call is TRBV7-3, the J call TRBJ2-1; TRBD1 agrees at 8 bases. Trimming at V came to 5 bases and at J to 2 bases, leaving 2 bases not matched to a gene. This CDR3 has 14 residues. Germline V gene sequence: CDR1 SGHTA, CDR2 FQGTGA. CDR3 coding DNA: TGTGCCAGCAGCAGGACAGGGACCTACAATGAGCAGTTCTTC. Its translation: CASSRTGTYNEQFF.

This chain uses TRBV6-6 with TRBJ1-3; D not resolved. The CDR3 spans 13 residues. The germline gives CDR1 MNHNY, CDR2 SVGAGI (reference sequence). Trimming cost V 2 bases and J 3 bases, with 5 bases left between them. The CDR3: CASSYEVGNTIYF. The CDR3 DNA sequence: TGTGCCAGCAGTTACGAGGTTGGAAACACCATATATTTT.

The CDR3 region is CASSQGAWEQFF. CDR3 in DNA: TGTGCCAGCTCACAGGGGGCTTGGGAGCAGTTCTTC. The gene calls are TRBV18 and TRBJ2-1; 7 bases are a match to TRBD1. Germline loops: CDR1 KGHSH, CDR2 LQKENI. This CDR3 region has 12 residues. V trimming: 4 bases; J trimming: 10 bases; junction bases outside the gene matches: 4.